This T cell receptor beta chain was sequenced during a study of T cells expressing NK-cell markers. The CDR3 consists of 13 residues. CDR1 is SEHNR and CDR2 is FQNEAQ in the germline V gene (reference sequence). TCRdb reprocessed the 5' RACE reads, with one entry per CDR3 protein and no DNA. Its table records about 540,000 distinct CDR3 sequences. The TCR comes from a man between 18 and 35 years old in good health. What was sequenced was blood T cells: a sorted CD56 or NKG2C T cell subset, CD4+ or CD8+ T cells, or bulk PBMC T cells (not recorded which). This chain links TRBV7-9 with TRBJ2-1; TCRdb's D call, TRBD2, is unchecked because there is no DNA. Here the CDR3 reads CASLVGSGHEQFF.